This entry lists 28 T cell receptor beta chains sequenced from one sample in a study of blood T cells in healthy people across ages. Alongside a J-beta primer mix, a sample-barcoded 5' primer served in a second PCR lasting about 6 to 12 cycles. TCRdb fed the 5' RACE reads into MiXCR, producing one record per CDR3 protein. The sample carries some 550,000 distinct CDR3 sequences, roughly 43% recorded once. Sequencing was carried out using blood. The receptor source for this set is a man older than 75 in good health.

V usage is TRBV20-1 and J usage is TRBJ2-4; D gene unclear. Trimming shortened V by 5 bases and J by 13 bases, and 15 bases separated the two germline ends. Per the germline V gene, CDR1 is DFQATT and CDR2 is SNEGSKA (reference sequence). This CDR3 has 11 residues. In nucleotides, the CDR3 is TGCAGTGCTCCCCTTGTTGATGCCCAGTACTTC. Protein sequence: CSAPLVDAQYF.

In its sample, this clonotype was seen many times. This chain connects TRBV6-6 to TRBJ2-5, with TRBD1 matching 9 bases. This CDR3 has 16 residues. In germline, CDR1 is MNHNY, CDR2 SVGAGI (reference sequence). Trimming at V came to 0 bases and at J to 2 bases, leaving 4 bases not matched to a gene. The CDR3 DNA is TGTGCCAGCAGTTACTCCCCTGGGACAGGGCAAGAGACCCAGTACTTC. Its protein is CASSYSPGTGQETQYF.

This clonotype has only a few counts. The chain joins TRBV20-1 to TRBJ2-3; D gene unclear. The V gene's germline CDR1 is DFQATT and CDR2 SNEGSKA (reference sequence). V was trimmed by 0 bases and J by 2 bases, leaving 6 bases between them. This CDR3 spans 13 amino acids. This chain's CDR3 is CSAREGYTDTQYF. CDR3 coding DNA: TGCAGTGCTAGAGAGGGCTACACAGATACGCAGTATTTT.

The rearrangement links TRBV4-3 to TRBJ1-2; TRBD1 matches 8 bases. V trimming: 3 bases; J trimming: 5 bases; junction bases outside the gene matches: 11. Germline loops: CDR1 LGHNA, CDR2 YSLEER. The CDR3 contains 16 residues. CDR3 residues: CASSHVTPGTGYGYTF. CDR3 DNA sequence: TGCGCCAGCAGCCACGTGACCCCCGGGACAGGTTATGGCTACACCTTC.

The CDR3 sequence: CSVAGTGGGEQYF. CDR3 DNA sequence: TGCAGCGTTGCCGGGACAGGGGGCGGCGAGCAGTACTTC. The chain couples TRBV29-1 to TRBJ2-7; 12 bases fit TRBD1. Germline CDR1 SQVTM, CDR2 ANQGSEA. Trimming took 4 bases from V and 6 from J; bases not matched to a gene: 4. This CDR3 is 13 amino acids long.

This clonotype was seen a handful of times. The rearrangement uses TRBV7-2 and TRBJ2-1; D remains unclear. Trimming took off 1 base at V and 6 bases at J, with 7 bases between the two ends. The CDR3 covers 13 residues. In germline, CDR1 is SGHTA, CDR2 FQGNSA. The CDR3 sequence is CASSLGVPNEQFF. CDR3 in DNA: TGTGCCAGCAGCTTAGGAGTGCCCAATGAGCAGTTCTTC.

The genes are TRBV20-1 and TRBJ2-5; D unresolved. Trimming took off 6 bases at V and 11 bases at J, with 16 bases between the two ends. The CDR3 has 11 amino acids. Germline V gene sequence: CDR1 DFQATT, CDR2 SNEGSKA (reference sequence). The CDR3: CSASGSGQQYF. The CDR3 nucleotides are TGCAGTGCGAGTGGGTCTGGGCAGCAGTACTTC.

The genes are TRBV27 and TRBJ2-5, with D possibly TRBD2 on 6 matching bases. Germline CDR1 is MNHEY and CDR2 is SMNVEV (reference sequence). This CDR3 spans 15 amino acids. The V end was cut by 0 bases, the J end by 4 bases, with 12 bases between. CDR3 bases: TGTGCCAGCAGTTTATCAGTTTTGGGGGGAGAGACCCAGTACTTC. As protein: CASSLSVLGGETQYF.

With respect to this clonotype: The junction does not match germline at one end; this may be a read error. The chain joins TRBV10-3 to TRBJ2-5; 7 nucleotides align to TRBD1. The V gene's germline CDR1 is ENHRY and CDR2 SYGVKD. The CDR3 totals 13 residues. The CDR3 reads CAVSEDRVQEQYF. In DNA form, the CDR3 reads TGTGCCGTCAGTGAAGACAGGGTCCAGGAGCAGTACTTC.

This clonotype was detected only a few times. This chain connects TRBV7-9 to TRBJ2-5; 9 bases are a match to TRBD2. The junction had 4 bases not matched to a gene; V was cut back by 5 bases and J by 3 bases. Germline V lookup: CDR1 SEHNR, CDR2 FQNEAQ (reference sequence). This CDR3 region has 14 residues. This chain's CDR3 is CASSATSGKETQYF. The CDR3 DNA sequence: TGTGCCAGCAGCGCGACTAGCGGAAAAGAGACCCAGTACTTC.

This clonotype was recorded at least ten times. The rearrangement links TRBV20-1 to TRBJ2-7; possibly TRBD1 for D (6 bases). The germline V gene encodes CDR1 DFQATT and CDR2 SNEGSKA (reference sequence). The V and J ends lost 3 bases and 2 bases respectively, with 14 bases between them. The CDR3 runs 14 residues. CDR3 in amino acids: CSASGLDRAYEQYF. In DNA, the CDR3 is TGCAGTGCTAGCGGGTTGGACAGAGCCTACGAGCAGTACTTC.

The chain employs TRBV10-3 and TRBJ2-7; 14 bases match TRBD2. The CDR3 has 15 amino acids. The V gene end was trimmed by 5 bases and the J gene end by 1 base; junction bases not matched to a gene: 1. Per germline, CDR1 ENHRY and CDR2 SYGVKD. The CDR3 nucleotides read TGTGCCATCAGTTGGACTAGCGGGGGGTCCTACGAGCAGTACTTC. The encoded protein is CAISWTSGGSYEQYF.

This clonotype was seen a few times. The chain is built from TRBV7-2 and TRBJ2-7; TRBD2 aligns across 10 bases. Germline CDR1 SGHTA, CDR2 FQGNSA. Trimming at V came to 0 bases and at J to 6 bases, leaving 8 bases not matched to a gene. There are 16 residues in the CDR3. CDR3 sequence reads: CASSLAQASGSGEQYF. Written as DNA, the CDR3 is TGTGCCAGCAGCTTAGCGCAAGCTAGCGGGAGCGGCGAGCAGTACTTC. Based on the CDR3 plus reference TRBV7-2 and TRBJ2-7, the full variable domain is GAGVSQSPSNKVTEKGKDVELRCDPISGHTALYWYRQSLGQGLEFLIYFQGNSAPDKSGLPSDRFSAERTGGSVSTLTIQRTQQEDSAVYLCASSLAQASGSGEQYFGPGTRLTVT.

Notes on this clonotype: The junction and the germline gene differ at one end; a read error may be behind it. This sequence joins TRBV5-1 and TRBJ2-6; D is uncertain. The CDR3 consists of 18 residues. Germline V gene sequence: CDR1 SGHRS, CDR2 YFSETQ. The chain's CDR3 is CANSFSGRLGSGANVLTF. In DNA, the CDR3 is TGCGCCAACAGCTTTAGTGGTCGGCTCGGCTCTGGGGCCAACGTCCTGACTTTC.

Only a few counts were recorded for this clonotype. CDR3 sequence (DNA): TGCGCCAGCAGCCAGCGGGAACTCACAGATACGCAGTATTTT. It is translated as CASSQRELTDTQYF. The chain recombines TRBV4-3 with TRBJ2-3, with a tentative D call TRBD2 (6 bases). Germline CDR1 is LGHNA and CDR2 is YSLEER. V lost 3 bases, J lost 2 bases, and 9 bases lay in between. The CDR3 sequence is 14 residues long.

The V and J genes are TRBV4-2 and TRBJ2-3, with D possibly matching TRBD2 (8 bases). The germline V and J ends were trimmed by 10 bases and 1 base, with 24 bases remaining between them. CDR1 is LGHNA, CDR2 YNFKEQ, per germline. This CDR3 is built from 17 residues. CDR3 residues: CATPISGSRGGTDTQYF. The CDR3 coding sequence is TGTGCCACCCCGATAAGCGGGAGCAGGGGGGGCACAGATACGCAGTATTTT.

V is TRBV18 and J is TRBJ2-1; 9 bases agree with TRBD1. J was trimmed by 13 bases and V by 5 bases; bases with no gene match: 15. The CDR3 covers 15 residues. CDR1 is KGHSH, CDR2 LQKENI, per germline. CDR3 in amino acids: CASSSGTGSEETQFF. As DNA, the CDR3 is TGTGCCAGCTCATCCGGGACAGGGTCGGAAGAGACCCAGTTCTTC.

V usage is TRBV20-1 and J usage is TRBJ2-7, with 8 nucleotides matching TRBD2. The germline CDR1 and CDR2 sequences are DFQATT and SNEGSKA (reference sequence). V lost 6 bases, J lost 6 bases, and 16 bases stayed unmatched. The CDR3 runs to 15 residues. The CDR3 nucleotides are TGCAGTGCAGCCGCCATAGCGGGGTCCGCCTCCGAGCAGTACTTC. Protein sequence: CSAAAIAGSASEQYF.

The rearrangement uses TRBV4-1 and TRBJ2-1; D ambiguous. V was cut by 2 bases and J by 4 bases, with 6 bases left in between. Per the germline V gene, CDR1 is MGHRA and CDR2 is YSYEKL. The CDR3 loop spans 13 amino acids. DNA of the CDR3: TGCGCCAGCAGCCAAATCGGGTACAATGAGCAGTTCTTC. Its translation is CASSQIGYNEQFF.

The chain is built from TRBV7-2 and TRBJ2-4, with a tentative D call TRBD2 (6 bases). The J call is doubtful: the DNA matches TRBJ2-5 better. The CDR3 totals 13 residues. Per germline, CDR1 SGHTA and CDR2 FQGNSA. The CDR3 reads CASSLTSRETQYF. As DNA, the CDR3 is TGTGCCAGCAGCTTAACTAGCCGGGAGACCCAGTACTTC.

The chain carries TRBV6-6 and TRBJ2-2; 11 bases match TRBD2. The CDR3 runs 16 residues. Losses at the gene ends were 0 bases for V and 4 bases for J; bases not matched to a gene: 1. Germline assignment: CDR1 MNHNY and CDR2 SVGAGI (reference sequence). The CDR3 sequence: CASSYSLAGATGELFF. CDR3 DNA sequence: TGTGCCAGCAGTTACTCACTAGCGGGGGCCACCGGGGAGCTGTTTTTT.

This chain links TRBV11-2 with TRBJ2-7; the match to TRBD2 covers 7 bases. The germline V gene encodes CDR1 SGHAT and CDR2 FQNNGV. The V gene end was trimmed by 5 bases and the J gene end by 0 bases; junction bases not matched to a gene: 10. The CDR3 covers 16 residues. The CDR3 reads CASSNSRAGSSYEQYF. The DNA for the CDR3 is TGTGCCAGCAGCAACTCCCGAGCGGGGAGCTCCTACGAGCAGTACTTC.

The chain carries TRBV20-1 and TRBJ2-7, with 7 bases matching TRBD1. The CDR3 spans 15 residues. Per germline, CDR1 DFQATT and CDR2 SNEGSKA (reference sequence). Unmatched junction bases numbered 7, after V lost 2 bases and J lost 0 bases. CDR3 region: CSARTRDRDSYEQYF. The CDR3 coding sequence is TGCAGTGCTAGAACTCGAGACAGGGACTCCTACGAGCAGTACTTC.

This clonotype occurred a few times. The J gene is TRBJ1-3, the V gene TRBV6-6; D call uncertain. Germline CDR1 reads MNHNY; CDR2 reads SVGAGI (reference sequence). V was pared by 0 bases and J by 3 bases, with 9 bases between. The CDR3 length is 15 residues. CDR3 residues: CASSYSPKGGNTIYF. CDR3 bases: TGTGCCAGCAGTTACTCACCGAAGGGTGGAAACACCATATATTTT.

The chain is built from TRBV20-1 and TRBJ2-7, with 8 bases matching TRBD2. The CDR3 runs to 13 residues. V dropped 7 bases and J dropped 2; count of bases not matched to a gene: 7. Germline-derived CDR1 and CDR2 are DFQATT and SNEGSKA (reference sequence). The CDR3 bases are TGCAGTGGAGATACTAGCGGAACCTACGAGCAGTACTTC. Its translation is CSGDTSGTYEQYF.

The chain couples TRBV7-9 to TRBJ2-2; tentative D call: TRBD1 (5 bases). Trimming stripped 11 bases from V and 1 base from J, with 11 bases between. This CDR3 has 13 amino acids. Germline loops: CDR1 SEHNR, CDR2 FQNEAQ (reference sequence). The DNA for the CDR3 is TGTGCCCGAAACAGGCTGAACACCGGGGAGCTGTTTTTT. Its protein is CARNRLNTGELFF. Combining the CDR3 with reference TRBV7-9 and TRBJ2-2 gives the whole variable domain DTGVSQNPRHKITKRGQNVTFRCDPISEHNRLYWYRQTLGQGPEFLTYFQNEAQLEKSRLLSDRFSAERPKGSFSTLEIQRTEQGDSAMYLCARNRLNTGELFFGEGSRLTVL.

This clonotype was picked up one time. The chain uses TRBV4-3 and TRBJ1-2; 8 bases align to TRBD1. After removal of 8 bases from V and 3 bases from J, the junction contained 11 bases not matched to a gene. The CDR3 contains 15 residues. CDR1 and CDR2 (germline): LGHNA, YSLEER. DNA of the CDR3: TGCGCCAGCGGCCGTGGACAGGGTTACGACTATGGCTACACCTTC. This sequence encodes CASGRGQGYDYGYTF.

The chain couples TRBV20-1 to TRBJ2-1, with 10 bases lining up with TRBD1. The CDR3 spans 13 residues. Germline V gene lookup returns CDR1 DFQATT and CDR2 SNEGSKA (reference sequence). Losses at the gene ends were 3 bases for V and 9 bases for J; bases not matched to a gene: 5. This CDR3 is CSARTGGLREQFF. The CDR3 DNA follows: TGCAGTGCTAGGACAGGGGGCCTACGTGAGCAGTTCTTC.